The rows below give T cell receptor beta chains drawn from one sample of a study of T cell changes during pregnancy in multiple sclerosis. Produced via immunoSEQ multiplex PCR; TCRdb's table is partial and in-frame only. Here the sample spans roughly 100,000 clones, roughly nine tenths being singletons. The source was peripheral blood, collected after pregnancy. Receptors originate from a female donor with multiple sclerosis, enrolled in a pregnancy study. The CDR3 runs from the conserved cysteine through the conserved F or W. The D gene is left open where the match is weak. A row's size may be missing; if present it is once, few, many or a size class.

>TRBV10-3|NA|TRBD1|TRBJ1-4
TGTGCCATCAGCCAGATACAGGGGGTCGGGGAAAAACTGTTTTTT
CAISQIQGVGEKLFF
>TRBV18|few|TRBD1|TRBJ1-1
TGTGCCAGCTCACCGCCCGGGACAGGGGGCAGGAACACTGAAGCTTTCTTT
CASSPPGTGGRNTEAFF
>TRBV5-1|few|NA|TRBJ1-3
TGCGCCAGCAGCTCGGCGACAGCAAACTCTGGAAACACCATATATTTT
CASSSATANSGNTIYF
>TRBV29-1|NA|NA|TRBJ2-3
TGCAGCGCGTACAGGGATATTACAGATACGCAGTATTTT
CSAYRDITDTQYF
>TRBV2|NA|NA|TRBJ1-4
TGTGCCAGCATTCGACAGTGGGTGGGAGAAAAACTGTTTTTT
CASIRQWVGEKLFF
>TRBV5-4|NA|NA|TRBJ2-3
TGTGCCAGCAGCTTGGAGGGCGGGCGAAGCACAGATACGCAGTATTTT
CASSLEGGRSTDTQYF
>TRBV28|NA|TRBD1|TRBJ2-3
TGTGCCAGCAGTCCGGGACAGGGGTACCCTAGCACAGATACGCAGTATTTT
CASSPGQGYPSTDTQYF
>TRBV19|NA|TRBD2|TRBJ2-1
TGTGCCAGTAGTATAAGGACGACTAGCGGGAGTAATGAGCAGTTCTTC
CASSIRTTSGSNEQFF
>TRBV27|NA|TRBD2|TRBJ2-7
TGTGCCAGCAGTTCCCGGACTAGCGGGAGGGTCTACGAGCAGTACTTC
CASSSRTSGRVYEQYF
>TRBV5-5|NA|TRBD2|TRBJ2-7
TGTGCCAGCGGACTAGCGGGAGCCCAACTATCCTACGAGCAGTACTTC
CASGLAGAQLSYEQYF
>TRBV6-5|NA|NA|TRBJ1-2
TGTGCCAGCATGGACACCAACTATGGCTACACCTTC
CASMDTNYGYTF
>TRBV11-1|NA|TRBD1|TRBJ1-2
TGTGCCAGCAGCCCGTGGACAGGGGGAAGTTATAACTATGGCTACACCTTC
CASSPWTGGSYNYGYTF
>TRBV7-3|NA|TRBD2|TRBJ2-6
TGTGCCAGCAGCTTAAGCTTGGGCGGGACTAGCCACGGGGGGAGCTCTGGGGCCAACGTCCTGACTTTC
CASSLSLGGTSHGGSSGANVLTF
>TRBV5-8|NA|NA|TRBJ1-2
TGTGCCAGCAGCTTCCCCCCAGGGTCCCATGGCTACACCTTC
CASSFPPGSHGYTF
>TRBV27|NA|NA|TRBJ1-6
TGTGCCAGCAGTTTAACAGGGCCCAGCGGGGGTAATTCACCCCTCCACTTT
CASSLTGPSGGNSPLHF
>TRBV30|NA|NA|TRBJ2-2
TGTGCCTGGAGGGACGGGACAAGAAACACCGGGGAGCTGTTTTTT
CAWRDGTRNTGELFF
>TRBV30|NA|NA|TRBJ1-2
TGTGCCTGGAGTGTATCCGGGTTTAAGAACACCTTC
CAWSVSGFKNTF
>TRBV2|NA|NA|TRBJ1-6
TGTGCCAGCAGTGAGCGGGGGGGGGATTCCCGCAATTCACCCCTCCACTTT
CASSERGGDSRNSPLHF
>TRBV5-4|once|NA|TRBJ2-7
TGTGCCAGCAGCTTGCCTGCGTACGAGCAGTACTTC
CASSLPAYEQYF
>TRBV2|NA|TRBD1|TRBJ1-5
TGTGCCAGCAGTGGACAGGGGGGAAATCAGCCCCAGCATTTT
CASSGQGGNQPQHF
>TRBV7-2|NA|TRBD1|TRBJ1-5
TGTGCCAGCAGCTACCGGACAGGGGGCTCTCAGCCCCAGCATTTT
CASSYRTGGSQPQHF
>TRBV19|NA|NA|TRBJ2-1
TGTGCCAGTAGTATAGGCAGACAATACCGTTACAATGAGCAGTTCTTC
CASSIGRQYRYNEQFF
>TRBV7-3|NA|TRBD1|TRBJ1-6
TGTGCCAGCAGCCTACAGGGGCCTCCCTCACCCCTCCACTTT
CASSLQGPPSPLHF
>TRBV6-1|few|NA|TRBJ1-6
TGTGCCAGCAGTTCCAGCGGAGAGAATTCACCCCTCCACTTT
CASSSSGENSPLHF
>TRBV11-2|NA|TRBD2|TRBJ2-7
TGTGCCAGCGCTAGCGGGTTTCTCTCCTACGAGCAGTACTTC
CASASGFLSYEQYF
>TRBV18|NA|NA|TRBJ1-3
TGTGCCAGCTCACCACTTCCCCCTTACGTTCAGTCTGGAAACACCATATATTTT
CASSPLPPYVQSGNTIYF
>TRBV4-3|NA|NA|TRBJ1-2
TGCGCCAGCAGCCAAGATCGAGGAGTTGGTGGCTACACCTTC
CASSQDRGVGGYTF